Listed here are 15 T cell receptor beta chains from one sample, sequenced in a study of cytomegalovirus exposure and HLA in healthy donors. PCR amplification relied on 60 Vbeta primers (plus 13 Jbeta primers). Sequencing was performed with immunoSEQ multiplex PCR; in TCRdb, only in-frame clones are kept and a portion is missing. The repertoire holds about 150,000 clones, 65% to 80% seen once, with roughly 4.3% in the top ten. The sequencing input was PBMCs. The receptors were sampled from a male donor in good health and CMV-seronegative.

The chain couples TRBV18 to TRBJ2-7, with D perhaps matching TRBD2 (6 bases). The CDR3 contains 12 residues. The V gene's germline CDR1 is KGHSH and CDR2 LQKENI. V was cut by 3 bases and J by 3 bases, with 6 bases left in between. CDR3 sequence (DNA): TGTGCCAGCTCACCCGGGGGCTACGAGCAGTACTTC. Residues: CASSPGGYEQYF. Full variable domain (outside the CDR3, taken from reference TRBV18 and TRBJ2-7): NAGVMQNPRHLVRRRGQEARLRCSPMKGHSHVYWYRQLPEEGLKFMVYLQKENIIDESGMPKERFSAEFPKEGPSILRIQQVVRGDSAAYFCASSPGGYEQYFGPGTRLTVT.

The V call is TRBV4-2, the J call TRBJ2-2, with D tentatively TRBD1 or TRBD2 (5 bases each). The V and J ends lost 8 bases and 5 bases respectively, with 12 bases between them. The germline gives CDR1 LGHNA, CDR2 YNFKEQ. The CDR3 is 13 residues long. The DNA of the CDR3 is TGTGCCAGCCGCAAAGGGGAGACCGGGGAGCTGTTTTTT. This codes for CASRKGETGELFF.

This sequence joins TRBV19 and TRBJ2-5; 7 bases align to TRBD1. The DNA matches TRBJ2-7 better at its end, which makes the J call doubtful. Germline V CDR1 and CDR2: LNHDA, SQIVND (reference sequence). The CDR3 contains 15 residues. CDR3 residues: CASKVTGSSSYEQYF. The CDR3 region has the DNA TGTGCCAGTAAAGTGACAGGGTCGAGCTCCTACGAGCAGTACTTC.

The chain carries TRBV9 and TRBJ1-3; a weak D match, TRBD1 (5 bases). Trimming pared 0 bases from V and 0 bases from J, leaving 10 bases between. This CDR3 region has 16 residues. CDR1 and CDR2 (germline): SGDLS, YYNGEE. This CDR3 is CASSVDQGTSGNTIYF. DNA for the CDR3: TGTGCCAGCAGCGTAGACCAGGGAACCTCTGGAAACACCATATATTTT. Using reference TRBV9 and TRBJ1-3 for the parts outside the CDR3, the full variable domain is DSGVTQTPKHLITATGQRVTLRCSPRSGDLSVYWYQQSLDQGLQFLIQYYNGEERAKGNILERFSAQQFPDLHSELNLSSLELGDSALYFCASSVDQGTSGNTIYFGEGSWLTVV.

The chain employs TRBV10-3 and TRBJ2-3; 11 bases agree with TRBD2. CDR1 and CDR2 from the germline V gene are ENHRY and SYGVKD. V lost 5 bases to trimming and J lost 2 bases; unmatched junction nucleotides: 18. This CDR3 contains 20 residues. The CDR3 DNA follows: TGTGCCATCAGTAGGACAGGGTTCGGTAGCGGGGGGGAATCCACAGATACGCAGTATTTT. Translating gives CAISRTGFGSGGESTDTQYF.

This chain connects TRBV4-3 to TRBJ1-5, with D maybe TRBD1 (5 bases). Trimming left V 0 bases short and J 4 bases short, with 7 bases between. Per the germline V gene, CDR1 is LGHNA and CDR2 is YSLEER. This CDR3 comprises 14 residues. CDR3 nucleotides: TGCGCCAGCAGCCAAGAATCAGGGAATCAGCCCCAGCATTTT. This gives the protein CASSQESGNQPQHF.

The CDR3 coding sequence is TGTGCCAGCAGAGACCTGGGACAGGGGGGTGGCTACACCTTC. It codes for CASRDLGQGGGYTF. This rearrangement joins TRBV6-5 to TRBJ1-2, with 11 bases that match TRBD1. Germline CDR1 and CDR2: MNHEY and SVGAGI. The junction had 7 bases not matched to a gene; V was cut back by 6 bases and J by 7 bases. The CDR3 loop spans 14 amino acids.

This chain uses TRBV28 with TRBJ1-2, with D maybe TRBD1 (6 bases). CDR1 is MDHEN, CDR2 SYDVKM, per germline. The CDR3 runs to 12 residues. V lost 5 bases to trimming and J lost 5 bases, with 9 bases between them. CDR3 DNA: TGTGCCAGCAGTCTCGGACAGTATGGCTACACCTTC. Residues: CASSLGQYGYTF.

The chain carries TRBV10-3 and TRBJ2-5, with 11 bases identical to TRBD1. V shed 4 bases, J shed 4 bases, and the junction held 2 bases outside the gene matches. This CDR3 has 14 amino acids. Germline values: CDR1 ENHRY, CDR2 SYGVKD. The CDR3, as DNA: TGTGCCATCAGTGGGGACAGGGGGACAGAGACCCAGTACTTC. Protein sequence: CAISGDRGTETQYF.

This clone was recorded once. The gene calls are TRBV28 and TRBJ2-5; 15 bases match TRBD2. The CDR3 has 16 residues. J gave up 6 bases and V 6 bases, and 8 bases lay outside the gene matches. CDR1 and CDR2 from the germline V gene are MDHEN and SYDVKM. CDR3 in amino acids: CASRFPGTSGRKTQYF. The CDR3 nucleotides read TGTGCCAGCAGGTTCCCCGGGACTAGCGGGAGGAAGACCCAGTACTTC.

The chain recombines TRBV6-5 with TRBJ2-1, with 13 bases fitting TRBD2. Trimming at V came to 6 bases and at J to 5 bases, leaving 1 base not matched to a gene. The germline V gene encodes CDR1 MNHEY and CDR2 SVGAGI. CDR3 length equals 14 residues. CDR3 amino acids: CASRTSGRNNEQFF. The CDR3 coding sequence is TGTGCCAGCAGGACTAGCGGGAGGAACAATGAGCAGTTCTTC.

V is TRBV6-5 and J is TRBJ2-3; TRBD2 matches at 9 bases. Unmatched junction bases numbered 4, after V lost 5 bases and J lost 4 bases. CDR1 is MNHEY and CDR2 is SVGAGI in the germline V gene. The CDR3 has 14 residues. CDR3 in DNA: TGTGCCAGCAGTACCTTAGCGGGAGCAGATACGCAGTATTTT. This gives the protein CASSTLAGADTQYF.

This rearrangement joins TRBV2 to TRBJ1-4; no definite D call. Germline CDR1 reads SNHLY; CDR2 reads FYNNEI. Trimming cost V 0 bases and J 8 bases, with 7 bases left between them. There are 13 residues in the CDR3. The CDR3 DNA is TGTGCCAGCAGTGAAGCATTCCAAGAAAAACTGTTTTTT. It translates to CASSEAFQEKLFF.

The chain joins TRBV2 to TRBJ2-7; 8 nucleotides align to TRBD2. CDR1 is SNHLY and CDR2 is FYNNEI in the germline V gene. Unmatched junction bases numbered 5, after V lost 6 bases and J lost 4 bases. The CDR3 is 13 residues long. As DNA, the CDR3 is TGTGCCAGCAGGGCCAGCGGGAGATACGAGCAGTACTTC. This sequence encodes CASRASGRYEQYF. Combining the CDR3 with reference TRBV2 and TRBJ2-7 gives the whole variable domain EPEVTQTPSHQVTQMGQEVILRCVPISNHLYFYWYRQILGQKVEFLVSFYNNEISEKSEIFDDQFSVERPDGSNFTLKIRSTKLEDSAMYFCASRASGRYEQYFGPGTRLTVT.

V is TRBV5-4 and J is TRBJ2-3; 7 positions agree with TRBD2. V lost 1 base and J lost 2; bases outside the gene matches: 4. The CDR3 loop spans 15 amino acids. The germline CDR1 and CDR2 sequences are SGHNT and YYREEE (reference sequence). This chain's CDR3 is CASSLTGGNTDTQYF. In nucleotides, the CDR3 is TGTGCCAGCAGCTTGACCGGGGGGAACACAGATACGCAGTATTTT.